The text below deals with one T cell receptor beta chain. Antigen: not known. The entry originates in a study of T-cell reconstitution after alpha-beta-depleted transplantation in children. Study-level findings and limits: T-cell counts and diversity at one year following transplant were attributed mainly to newly produced T cells. Roughly two months post-transplant, alpha-beta T cells reportedly originated from several hundred graft clones that had expanded. Some patients' high day-60 TCRbeta diversity was attributed to recipient cells surviving conditioning.

CDR1 is LNHDA and CDR2 is SQIVND in the germline V gene (reference sequence). The junction had 3 bases not matched to a gene; V was cut back by 4 bases and J by 4 bases. The CDR3 loop spans 13 amino acids. A TCRbeta library incorporating unique molecular identifiers was prepared. TCRdb independently ran MiXCR on the PCR reads; one entry per CDR3 protein. Of hundreds of thousands of distinct CDR3 sequences in the sample, over 7% were seen once. This sequence originates from a female patient aged 2 to 10 who had a stem cell transplant for Fanconi anemia, so the T cells may come from the graft donor. Sequenced material: peripheral blood, taken 360 days after TCRalphabeta/CD19-depleted stem cell transplant. The genes are TRBV19 and TRBJ2-5, with 7 nucleotides matching TRBD1. The CDR3 protein is CASSKNRGETQYF. CDR3 coding DNA: TGTGCCAGTAGTAAAAACAGGGGAGAGACCCAGTACTTC.